This TCR beta chain was recovered during a study of blood T cell repertoires in COVID-19. Looking at the study overall: Researchers got acute and convalescent COVID-19 samples from the United States, Italy and Spain. Nucleic acid was either cDNA or gDNA, and it came from T cells, B-cell-depleted T cells, or PBMCs.

As originally analysed: Estimates of nucleated cell counts were drawn from the amplification of reference gene primers. Sequenced by immunoSEQ multiplex PCR; TCRdb stores in-frame clones only, minus some. The DNA was the basis for D and trimming; V, J and clone size are from that table. The sample holds about 220,000 clones, about 80% seen once. Trimming stripped 2 bases from V and 5 bases from J, with 12 bases between. Looked up from germline, CDR1 is SGHDN and CDR2 is FVKESK. The CDR3 runs to 14 residues. Participants reported their clinical history, and cohort assignment relied on those reports. The receptor was derived from a middle-aged woman with acute COVID-19. The chain recombines TRBV14 with TRBJ1-1; the D is unclear. The sample consisted of PBMCs or T cells enriched from blood (not recorded which). The CDR3 protein is CASSQKIGDTEAFF. In nucleotides, the CDR3 is TGTGCCAGCAGCCAAAAGATAGGAGATACTGAAGCTTTCTTT. Looking up the rest from reference TRBV14 and TRBJ1-1 gives the full variable domain: EAGVTQFPSHSVIEKGQTVTLRCDPISGHDNLYWYRRVMGKEIKFLLHFVKESKQDESGMPNNRFLAERTGGTYSTLKVQPAELEDSGVYFCASSQKIGDTEAFFGQGTRLTVV.